The clone carrying this T cell receptor (beta chain) has a handful of counts. The sample has other DNA sequences that encode this CDR3 too. The sample originates from a study of shared clonotypes between healthy human individuals. The assay was immunoSEQ multiplex PCR, and TCRdb's table has in-frame clones only and misses some. The table has about 990,000 clones, approximately 78% seen once. This CDR3 region has 13 residues. Between the trimmed V and J ends, which lost 7 bases and 1 base, there was a span of 10 bases. Germline V CDR1 and CDR2: MDHEN, SYDVKM. The sequenced material came from memory CD4+ T cells from PBMCs. Subset defined: CD45RA-negative fraction. V is TRBV28 and J is TRBJ2-5; a possible D gene is TRBD1 (6 bases). This TCR was sampled from a young man in good health. Some clones in this sample may be carry-over from other donors' samples. CDR3 in DNA: TGTGCCAGCACCCTACAGGGCCAAGAGACCCAGTACTTC. Residues: CASTLQGQETQYF.